Listed here are 5 T cell receptor beta chains from one sample, sequenced in a study of beta chain features in type 1 diabetes. General study findings and limits: In all four CD4+ subsets, TCRB CDR3 length was significantly, moderately reduced in type 1 diabetes.

Antigens for these TCRs are unknown. Every isolated RNA sample was fully reverse transcribed, so sequencing captured expressed TCRB transcripts. TCRdb's copy holds only in-frame clones and misses some; the assay was immunoSEQ multiplex PCR. The sample includes about 400,000 clones, around 12% of them seen just once. Source material: naive CD4+ T cells from blood. The receptors here all came from a woman younger than 30 with type 1 diabetes.

The chain has TRBV21-1 and TRBJ2-3; TRBD2 reflects the table's D call only, with no check against the DNA. TRBV21-1 is given as a pseudogene. The CDR3 is 20 amino acids. CDR3 coding DNA: TGTGCCAGCAGCAAGGGGGTGACGCCGAACGGGGGTGCGAGCACAGATACGCAGTATTTT. As protein: CASSKGVTPNGGASTDTQYF.

A remark on this clone: No DNA is shown, since the ends of the CDR3 on it are uncertain; the CDR3 is the one TCRdb lists. This chain joins TRBV11-3 and TRBJ2-1; TRBD2 was called by the table and not checked on the DNA. Per the germline V gene, CDR1 is SGHNT and CDR2 is YENEEA. The CDR3 spans 16 amino acids, including both terminal residues. The CDR3: CASILGGAGGYNEQFF.

V gene TRBV13 combines with J gene TRBJ1-2; weak D call: TRBD1 (5 bases). The germline V gene encodes CDR1 PRHDT and CDR2 FYEKMQ (reference sequence). Trimming cost V 0 bases and J 8 bases, with 16 bases left between them. The CDR3 contains 15 residues. This CDR3 reads CASSLGRRVKSGYTF. The CDR3 DNA sequence: TGTGCCAGCAGCTTAGGCCGCAGGGTCAAGTCGGGCTACACCTTC.

This chain links TRBV28 with TRBJ2-7; tentatively, D is TRBD1 (6 bases). Trimming removed 8 bases from V and 2 bases from J, with 13 bases in between. Germline V CDR1 and CDR2: MDHEN, SYDVKM. The CDR3 is made up of 13 amino acids. The CDR3: CASAPWDTYEQYF. In DNA form, the CDR3 reads TGTGCCAGCGCGCCCTGGGACACCTACGAGCAGTACTTC.

This rearrangement joins TRBV30 to TRBJ2-5, with a tentative D call TRBD2 (5 bases). Germline CDR1 GTSNPN, CDR2 SVGIG (reference sequence). The CDR3 consists of 12 residues. The germline V and J ends were trimmed by 2 bases and 5 bases, with 9 bases remaining between them. The CDR3 reads CAWSHGGETQYF. Here the CDR3 DNA reads TGTGCCTGGAGTCATGGCGGGGAGACCCAGTACTTC.